This T cell receptor beta chain stems from a study of T-cell reconstitution after alpha-beta-depleted transplantation in children. The germline CDR1 and CDR2 sequences are KGHSH and LQKENI. There are 16 residues in the CDR3. Trimming took 0 bases from V and 0 from J, leaving 12 bases between them. This sample's TCRbeta library carried unique molecular identifier barcodes. MiXCR was run by TCRdb on the PCR reads, yielding one entry per CDR3 protein. The sample holds some 200,000 distinct CDR3 sequences, more than 14% seen once. Only a few counts were recorded for this clonotype. The clonotype comes from a human donor who donated a stem cell graft to a child with acute lymphoblastic leukemia. The V call is TRBV18, the J call TRBJ2-7; D might be TRBD2 (5 bases). The sequencing here drew on PBMCs from the stem cell graft donor, taken from the stem cell graft. The CDR3 spells CASSPPTRISSYEQYF. For the CDR3, the DNA is TGTGCCAGCTCACCACCTACTAGGATCAGCTCCTACGAGCAGTACTTC.